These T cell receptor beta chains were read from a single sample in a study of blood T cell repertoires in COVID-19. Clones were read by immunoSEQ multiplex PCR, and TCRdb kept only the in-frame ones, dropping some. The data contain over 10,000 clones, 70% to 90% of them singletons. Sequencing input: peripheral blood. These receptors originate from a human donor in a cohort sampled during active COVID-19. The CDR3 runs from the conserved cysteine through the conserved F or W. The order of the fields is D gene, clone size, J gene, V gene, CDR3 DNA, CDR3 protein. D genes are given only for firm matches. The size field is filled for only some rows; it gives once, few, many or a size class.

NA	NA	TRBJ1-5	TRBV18	TGTGCCAGCTCGCGGGACCCCGGGGCTAATCAGCCCCAGCATTTT	CASSRDPGANQPQHF
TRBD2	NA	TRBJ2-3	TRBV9	TGTGCCAGCAGCACCGGGACTAGCGGGGGACTCCTCACAGATACGCAGTATTTT	CASSTGTSGGLLTDTQYF
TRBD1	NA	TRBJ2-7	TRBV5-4	TGTGCCAGCAGCGGGGGACAGGGGACCTACGAGCAGTACTTC	CASSGGQGTYEQYF
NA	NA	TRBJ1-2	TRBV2	TGTGCCCGGTGGGCTCCGGAGGATGGCTACACCTTC	CARWAPEDGYTF
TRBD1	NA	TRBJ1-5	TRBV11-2	TGTGCCAGCAGCCTCTATGGACAGGGCAATCAGCCCCAGCATTTT	CASSLYGQGNQPQHF
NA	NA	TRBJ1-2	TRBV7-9	TGTGCCAGCAGCTTAGGGGGAGGATGGGGCTACACCTTC	CASSLGGGWGYTF
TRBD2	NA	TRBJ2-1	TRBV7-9	TGTGCCAGCAGCCTAGGACTAGCGGGGACTCATGAGCAGTTCTTC	CASSLGLAGTHEQFF
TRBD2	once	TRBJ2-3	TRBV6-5	TGTGCCAGCAGAAGGTTGGGGGGGGATACGCAGTATTTT	CASRRLGGDTQYF
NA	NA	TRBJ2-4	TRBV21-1	TGTGCCAGCAGCAAAGACGGGCGGGGATGTGCCAAAAACATTCAGTACTTC	CASSKDGRGCAKNIQYF
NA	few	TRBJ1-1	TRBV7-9	TGTGCCAGCAGCTACCTACAGGGAGGGACTGAAGCTTTCTTT	CASSYLQGGTEAFF
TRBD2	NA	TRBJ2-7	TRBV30	TGTGCCTGGTATTTAGCGGGGGGTACAGAACAGTACTTC	CAWYLAGGTEQYF
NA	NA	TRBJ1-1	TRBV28	TGTGCCAGCAGCCACCCAGGGGAAGCTTTCTTT	CASSHPGEAFF
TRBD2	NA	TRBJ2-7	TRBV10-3	TGTGCCATCACCACGACCGGGACTAGCTTCATCGTCGACTCCTACGAGCAGTACTTC	CAITTTGTSFIVDSYEQYF
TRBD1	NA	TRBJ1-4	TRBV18	TGTGCCAGCTCACGCCTCCCGGGACAGGGTACTAATGAAAAACTGTTTTTT	CASSRLPGQGTNEKLFF
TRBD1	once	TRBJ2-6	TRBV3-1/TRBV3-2	TGTGCCAGCAGCCAAGGGACAGGGGGACCCTCTGGGGCCAACGTCCTGACTTTC	CASSQGTGGPSGANVLTF
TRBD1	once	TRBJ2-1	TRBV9	TGTGCCAGCAGCCCTGGACAGGGCTTATACAATGAGCAGTTCTTC	CASSPGQGLYNEQFF
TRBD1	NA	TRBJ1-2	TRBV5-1	TGCGCCAGCAGCTTGGGACAGGGGACCTATGGCTACACCTTC	CASSLGQGTYGYTF
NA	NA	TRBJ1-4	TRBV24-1	TGTGCCACCAGTGATTTGCATTTTAAACAGGGTTATGAAAAACTGTTTTTT	CATSDLHFKQGYEKLFF
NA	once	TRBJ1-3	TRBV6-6	TGTGCCAGCAGTTTCCCAGGGGTAACTGGAAACACCATATATTTT	CASSFPGVTGNTIYF
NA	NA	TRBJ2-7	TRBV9	TGTGCCAGCAGCGTAGGGGGCGCGGGGGCTTACTACGAGCAGTACTTC	CASSVGGAGAYYEQYF
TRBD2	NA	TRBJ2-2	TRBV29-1	TGCAGCGTTCAATTCCCTAGCGGATCGAACACCGGGGAGCTGTTTTTT	CSVQFPSGSNTGELFF
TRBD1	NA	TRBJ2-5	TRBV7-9	TGTGCCAGCAGCACCGGACAGGGCAAAGAGACCCAGTACTTC	CASSTGQGKETQYF
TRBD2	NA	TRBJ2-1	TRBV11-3	TGTGCCAGCAGCTACGGCGGGGGGCCGCTTCGTGAGCAGTTCTTC	CASSYGGGPLREQFF
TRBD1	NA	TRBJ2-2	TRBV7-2	TGTGCCAGCAGCCCCCGGACAGGTCAGACCGGGGAGCTGTTTTTT	CASSPRTGQTGELFF
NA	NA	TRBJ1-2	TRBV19	TGTGCCAGTAGTATCGTGCGACAGGATGGCTACACCTTC	CASSIVRQDGYTF
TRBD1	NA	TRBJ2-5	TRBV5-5	TGTGCCAGCAGCTTACGCCCGACAGGGGAAGAGACCCAGTACTTC	CASSLRPTGEETQYF
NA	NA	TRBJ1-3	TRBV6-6	TGTGCCAGCAGCTCAGGGTTTGGAAACACCATATATTTT	CASSSGFGNTIYF
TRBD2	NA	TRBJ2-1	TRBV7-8	TGTGCCAGCAGGTTTAGCGGGGGAGCCTACAATGAGCAGTTCTTC	CASRFSGGAYNEQFF
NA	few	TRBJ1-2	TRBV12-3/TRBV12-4	TGTGCCAGCAGTCGACAGATTAACTATGGCTACACCTTC	CASSRQINYGYTF
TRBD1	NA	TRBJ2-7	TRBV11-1	TGTGCCAGCAGCTTAATTCCCGGGACAGGGTCGTACGAGCAGTACTTC	CASSLIPGTGSYEQYF
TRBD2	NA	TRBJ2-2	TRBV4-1	TGCGCCAGCAGCCAAGTCGACATGGGACTAGCCACCGGGGAGCTGTTTTTT	CASSQVDMGLATGELFF
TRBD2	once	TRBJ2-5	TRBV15	TGTGCCACCAGCAGATTAGCGGGGCCACAAGAGACCCAGTACTTC	CATSRLAGPQETQYF
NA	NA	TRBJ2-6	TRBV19	TGTGCCAGTAGTATAGATCTAAGCGGAGGGAAAAGAGAATCTGGGGCCAACGTCCTGACTTTC	CASSIDLSGGKRESGANVLTF
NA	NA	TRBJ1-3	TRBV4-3	TGCGCCAGCAGCCAGGCCTCGCCGCAGACTGGAAACACCATATATTTT	CASSQASPQTGNTIYF
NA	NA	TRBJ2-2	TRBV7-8	TGTGCCAGCAGCTTATACCTACCTAACACCGGGGAGCTGTTTTTT	CASSLYLPNTGELFF
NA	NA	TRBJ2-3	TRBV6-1	TGTGCCAGCAGTGAATCAACTAGAGGCACAGATACGCAGTATTTT	CASSESTRGTDTQYF
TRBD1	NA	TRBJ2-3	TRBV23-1	TGCGCCAGCAGTCAATCAGGTTTGGGGACAGGACCCGTAAGCACAGATACGCAGTATTTT	CASSQSGLGTGPVSTDTQYF
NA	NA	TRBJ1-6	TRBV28	TGTGCCAGCAGTTTTGGAATGAGGCCACCCCTCCACTTT	CASSFGMRPPLHF
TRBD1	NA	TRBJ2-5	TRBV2	TGTGCCAGCACCAAAAGTGGGACAGGGGGCGAGGAGACCCAGTACTTC	CASTKSGTGGEETQYF
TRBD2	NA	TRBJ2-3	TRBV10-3	TGTGCCACCGGCCCTAGCGGGGGTATCGGCACAGATACGCAGTATTTT	CATGPSGGIGTDTQYF
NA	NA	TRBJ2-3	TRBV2	TGTGCCAGCAGCACCGGGACCAGGGGTGGAGATACGCAGTATTTT	CASSTGTRGGDTQYF
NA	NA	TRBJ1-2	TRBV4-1	TGCGCCAGCAGCCAAGACGGGTACGGCTACACCTTC	CASSQDGYGYTF
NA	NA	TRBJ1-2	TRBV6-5	TGTGCCAGCAGTTACTCGGGCACAGATTACTATGGCTACACCTTC	CASSYSGTDYYGYTF
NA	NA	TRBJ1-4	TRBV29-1	TGCAGCGTCCTCCTTGAAAAACTGTTTTTT	CSVLLEKLFF
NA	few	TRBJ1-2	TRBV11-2	TGTGCCAGCAGCCTTCAGGGGTTAGTCTACGGCTACACCTTC	CASSLQGLVYGYTF
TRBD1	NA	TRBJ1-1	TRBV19	TGTGCCAGTAGTGTAGCCGTGAACAGGGGGGATACTGAAGCTTTCTTT	CASSVAVNRGDTEAFF
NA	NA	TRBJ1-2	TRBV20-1	TGCAGTGCCCCTCTACTGGATGGCTACACCTTC	CSAPLLDGYTF
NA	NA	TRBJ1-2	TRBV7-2	TGTGCCAGCAGCTTAGGAAATCGACAGGTTTCGGGCTACACCTTC	CASSLGNRQVSGYTF
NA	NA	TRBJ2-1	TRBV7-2	TGTGCCAGCTCGCAAGGGGCCCCCGTACCCAATGAGCAGTTCTTC	CASSQGAPVPNEQFF
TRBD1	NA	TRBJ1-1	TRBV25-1	TGTGCCAGCAGTGGGAGGGGGCAGGGGCCCACTGAAGCTTTCTTT	CASSGRGQGPTEAFF
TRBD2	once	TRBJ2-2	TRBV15	TGTGCCACCAGCAGAGATCGTTTCACTAGCGGAACAAACACCGGGGAGCTGTTTTTT	CATSRDRFTSGTNTGELFF
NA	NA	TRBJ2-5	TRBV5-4	TGTGCCAGCAGCTTAACGGGCAGTCCAGCGGCCCAGTACTTC	CASSLTGSPAAQYF
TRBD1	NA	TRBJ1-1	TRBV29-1	TGCAGCGTTGCCATTCTTACAGGGGGCACTGAAGCTTTCTTT	CSVAILTGGTEAFF
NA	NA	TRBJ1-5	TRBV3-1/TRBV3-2	TGTGCCAGCAGCCAAGCCGGGGGAGGGCAGCCCCAGCATTTT	CASSQAGGGQPQHF
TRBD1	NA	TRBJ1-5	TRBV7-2	TGTGCCAGCAGCAAGGACAGGGATAATCAGCCCCAGCATTTT	CASSKDRDNQPQHF
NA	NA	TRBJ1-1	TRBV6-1	TGTGCCAGCAGTGAAGCCCCGGGGAGCACTGAAGCTTTCTTT	CASSEAPGSTEAFF
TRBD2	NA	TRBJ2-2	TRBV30	TGTGCCTGGACCCCCCTCGGACTAGCGGGGGGAAGGCTGTTTTTT	CAWTPLGLAGGRLFF
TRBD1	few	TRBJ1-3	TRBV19	TGTGCCACTATAGGGGACAGACTCTCTGGAAACACCATATATTTT	CATIGDRLSGNTIYF
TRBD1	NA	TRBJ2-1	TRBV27	TGTGCCAGCAAGGGGGCCTTAATATACAATGAGCAGTTCTTC	CASKGALIYNEQFF